This T cell receptor beta chain was identified in a study of CD8 T cells in ankylosing spondylitis. Findings and caveats of the study: The clones that were linked to disease were reported to be significantly enriched in matched synovial fluid samples from ankylosing spondylitis patients. Disease-linked clones were CD8+ and relatively rare in peripheral blood. Blood of patients with ankylosing spondylitis appeared to be characterized by a TCR beta motif of 8 or 9 highly homologous variants.

As to this clonotype: Its cognate antigen is unknown.

CDR3 length: 15 residues. From germline, CDR1 is SGHTA and CDR2 FQGTGA. V trimming: 5 bases; J trimming: 6 bases; junction bases outside the gene matches: 7. TCRdb used MiXCR to reprocess the 5' RACE reads, holding one entry per CDR3 protein. The table records 100,000 to 150,000 distinct CDR3 sequences, over 7% of them present only once. V and J are TRBV7-3 and TRBJ2-2, with 9 bases lining up with TRBD2. The sample was blood, either unsorted or a sorted T cell fraction (not recorded which). This clonotype originated in a male donor with ankylosing spondylitis or in good health (not recorded which). CDR3 protein: CASSHQGLAPGELFF. CDR3 bases: TGTGCCAGCAGCCATCAGGGACTAGCCCCCGGGGAGCTGTTTTTT.